The 29 T cell receptor beta chains below were found in one sample sequenced in a study of CD8 T cells in Susac syndrome. An amount of RNA that ranged from roughly 0.5 to 1 ug was reverse transcribed with random hexamers. TCRdb itself ran the immunoSEQ multiplex PCR reads through MiXCR, one entry per CDR3 protein. This table holds 140,000 to 150,000 distinct CDR3 sequences, approximately 94% found once. The sample comprised CD4+ T cells from PBMCs. These receptors were collected from a human donor with Susac syndrome.

In its sample, this clonotype was seen a few times. The rearrangement uses TRBV29-1 and TRBJ2-7; weak D call: TRBD2 (5 bases). The length of the CDR3 is 11 residues. CDR1 is SQVTM, CDR2 ANQGSEA, per germline. Trimming took 6 bases from V and 3 from J, leaving 9 bases between them. The CDR3 DNA sequence: TGCAGCGTCCTCACTAGCTACGAGCAGTACTTC. This translates into CSVLTSYEQYF.

CDR3 loop: CASSSAPGGAEQYF. The DNA for the CDR3 is TGTGCCAGCAGCTCCGCACCCGGGGGCGCCGAGCAGTACTTC. This chain joins TRBV7-9 and TRBJ2-7; D is possibly TRBD1 or TRBD2 (6 bases each). V lost 4 bases and J lost 6, with 16 bases in between. CDR3 length: 14 amino acids. The germline CDR1 and CDR2 sequences are SEHNR and FQNEAQ (reference sequence).

The chain recombines TRBV7-2 with TRBJ2-1; D perhaps matches TRBD1 (5 bases). In germline, CDR1 is SGHTA, CDR2 FQGNSA. V was pared by 6 bases and J by 3 bases, with 12 bases between. The CDR3 totals 14 residues. For the CDR3, the DNA is TGTGCCAGCAGTCCTGGGGCATTCTACAATGAGCAGTTCTTC. It is translated as CASSPGAFYNEQFF.

V usage is TRBV15 and J usage is TRBJ1-6; D is perhaps TRBD1 (5 bases). The V and J ends lost 3 bases and 13 bases respectively, with 13 bases between them. The germline V gene encodes CDR1 LNHNV and CDR2 YYDKDF (reference sequence). The CDR3 is 13 residues long. DNA of the CDR3: TGTGCCACCAGCAGGGGACGGGGGTCGCCCCTCCACTTT. Protein product: CATSRGRGSPLHF.

There are a few counts of this clonotype. The chain couples TRBV25-1 to TRBJ2-7; the match to TRBD2 covers 9 bases. V dropped 6 bases and J dropped 4; count of bases not matched to a gene: 4. CDR3 length equals 13 residues. Germline CDR1 MGHDK, CDR2 SYGVNS. The CDR3: CASRLAGSYEQYF. In DNA, the CDR3 is TGTGCCAGCAGGCTAGCGGGATCTTACGAGCAGTACTTC.

This chain joins TRBV12-3 or TRBV12-4 and TRBJ2-4, with TRBD1 matching over 8 bases. V trimming: 6 bases; J trimming: 8 bases; junction bases outside the gene matches: 9. The CDR3 loop spans 14 amino acids. The CDR3 DNA reads TGTGCCAGCAGGCCGACAGGGGCGGTTGACATTCAGTACTTC. As protein: CASRPTGAVDIQYF.

V and J are TRBV20-1 and TRBJ2-5; possible D gene TRBD1, 6 bases. The V gene lost 5 bases and the J gene lost 3 bases, with 13 bases spanning the gap. Germline loops: CDR1 DFQATT, CDR2 SNEGSKA (reference sequence). The CDR3 consists of 13 residues. CDR3 DNA: TGCAGTGCTCAGGGGATTTGGGAAGAGACCCAGTACTTC. Translating it yields CSAQGIWEETQYF.

The chain links TRBV29-1 to TRBJ1-5; a possible D gene is TRBD1 (5 bases). Germline V gene data show CDR1 as SQVTM and CDR2 as ANQGSEA. V dropped 0 bases and J dropped 2 bases, with 17 bases sitting between them. The CDR3 length is 17 residues. The CDR3 sequence is CSVEDGAGGDGNQPQHF. CDR3 in DNA: TGCAGCGTTGAAGATGGGGCCGGGGGGGATGGCAATCAGCCCCAGCATTTT. The whole variable domain, filled in from reference TRBV29-1 and TRBJ1-5, reads SAVISQKPSRDICQRGTSLTIQCQVDSQVTMMFWYRQQPGQSLTLIATANQGSEATYESGFVIDKFPISRPNLTFSTLTVSNMSPEDSSIYLCSVEDGAGGDGNQPQHFGDGTRLSIL.

The chain carries TRBV18 and TRBJ2-1; 12 bases line up with TRBD2. V lost 1 base, J lost 4 bases, and 2 bases stayed unmatched. CDR3 length: 16 amino acids. Germline loops: CDR1 KGHSH, CDR2 LQKENI. The CDR3 nucleotides are TGTGCCAGCTCACCACGGACTAGCGGGGAATACAATGAGCAGTTCTTC. Translating it yields CASSPRTSGEYNEQFF.

The table lists this clonotype with a count of one. This chain joins TRBV3-1 and TRBJ2-7; D is possibly TRBD1 (6 bases). V lost 4 bases to trimming and J lost 6 bases, with 13 bases between them. The germline CDR1 and CDR2 sequences are LGHDT and YNNKEL (reference sequence). This CDR3 region has 13 residues. CDR3 amino acids: CASSPYRVGEQYF. For the CDR3, the DNA is TGTGCCAGCAGCCCGTACAGGGTCGGCGAGCAGTACTTC.

The CDR3 loop is CASSVVAGGPSTQYF. The CDR3 nucleotides are TGTGCCAGCAGCGTAGTCGCGGGGGGGCCTAGTACGCAGTATTTT. The chain has TRBV9 and TRBJ2-3; the match to TRBD2 covers 9 bases. The CDR3 contains 15 residues. Germline lookup yields CDR1 SGDLS and CDR2 YYNGEE. J gave up 8 bases and V 0 bases, and 7 bases lay outside the gene matches.

This chain uses TRBV7-2 with TRBJ2-5, with 10 bases aligning to TRBD2. Germline V CDR1 and CDR2: SGHTA, FQGNSA. Trimming removed 1 base from V and 5 bases from J; junction bases left unmatched: 4. The CDR3 runs 15 residues. The CDR3 region is CASSLVAGGGETQYF. As DNA, the CDR3 is TGTGCCAGCAGCTTAGTAGCGGGGGGTGGGGAGACCCAGTACTTC.

The chain is built from TRBV7-2 and TRBJ2-3; D remains ambiguous. V lost 5 bases and J lost 1, with 10 bases in between. Germline V gene data show CDR1 as SGHTA and CDR2 as FQGNSA. The CDR3 is 14 amino acids. CDR3 region: CASSPFWGTDTQYF. The DNA of the CDR3 is TGTGCCAGCAGCCCTTTTTGGGGCACAGATACGCAGTATTTT.

This sequence joins TRBV28 and TRBJ1-5; TRBD1 agrees at 8 bases. The CDR3 has 18 amino acids. The germline V gene encodes CDR1 MDHEN and CDR2 SYDVKM. The V gene end was trimmed by 1 base and the J gene end by 0 bases; junction bases not matched to a gene: 8. The CDR3 is CASSLSARGLGSNQPQHF. CDR3 nucleotides: TGTGCCAGCAGTTTATCGGCCAGGGGGCTAGGTAGCAATCAGCCCCAGCATTTT.

The rearrangement links TRBV4-2 to TRBJ2-2, with a weak D call TRBD2 (5 bases). Trimming left V 3 bases short and J 9 bases short, with 14 bases between. Germline CDR1 is LGHNA and CDR2 is YNFKEQ. The CDR3 has 14 amino acids. The CDR3 bases are TGTGCCAGCAGCCACCCCGGGGAAGGGAGGGAGCTGTTTTTT. The encoded protein is CASSHPGEGRELFF.

This clonotype was counted a single time. J is TRBJ2-1 and V is TRBV5-6; 7 bases match TRBD2. Germline V gene data show CDR1 as SGHDT and CDR2 as YYEEEE. CDR3 length: 13 amino acids. The ends lost 1 base at V and 10 bases at J; junction bases unmatched: 5. The CDR3 DNA is TGTGCCAGCAGCTTGCCCGCCGGGGGGGAGCAGTTCTTC. Amino acids: CASSLPAGGEQFF.

The table lists this clonotype with a count of one. The chain recombines TRBV4-1 with TRBJ2-2, with 7 bases identical to TRBD1. V shed 1 base, J shed 2 bases, and the junction held 16 bases outside the gene matches. The CDR3 is made up of 20 amino acids. Germline V gene lookup returns CDR1 MGHRA and CDR2 YSYEKL. The CDR3 loop reads CASSQGRGQGDTSNTGELFF. The DNA for the CDR3 is TGCGCCAGCAGCCAAGGGCGAGGCCAGGGGGATACCAGTAACACCGGGGAGCTGTTTTTT.

The chain employs TRBV6-5 and TRBJ2-3, with D unresolved. CDR3 length: 16 residues. Germline values: CDR1 MNHEY, CDR2 SVGAGI. V was clipped by 0 bases and J by 2 bases, with 12 bases between them. CDR3 nucleotide sequence: TGTGCCAGCAGTTACTCGAGGTCGGCCTACACAGATACGCAGTATTTT. Translating it yields CASSYSRSAYTDTQYF.

The chain joins TRBV5-5 to TRBJ2-3, with D unresolved. The V end was cut by 2 bases, the J end by 4 bases, with 8 bases between. This CDR3 comprises 13 residues. The germline V gene has CDR1 SGHKS and CDR2 YYEKEE (reference sequence). CDR3 sequence reads: CASSLALADTQYF. The CDR3 DNA follows: TGTGCCAGCAGCTTAGCACTTGCAGATACGCAGTATTTT. The full variable domain, completed using reference TRBV5-5 and TRBJ2-3, is DAGVTQSPTHLIKTRGQQVTLRCSPISGHKSVSWYQQVLGQGPQFIFQYYEKEERGRGNFPDRFSARQFPNYSSELNVNALLLGDSALYLCASSLALADTQYFGPGTRLTVL.

The chain carries TRBV7-9 and TRBJ1-1; weak D call: TRBD1 (6 bases). Trimming pared 3 bases from V and 11 bases from J, leaving 22 bases between. The CDR3 covers 15 residues. Germline values: CDR1 SEHNR, CDR2 FQNEAQ (reference sequence). Here the CDR3 DNA reads TGTGCCAGCAGCTTTGTACCCGACAGGAGGGGGGAGGCTTTCTTT. Translating it yields CASSFVPDRRGEAFF.

The chain combines TRBV29-1 with TRBJ2-1; D possibly corresponds to TRBD2 (5 bases). The germline V gene has CDR1 SQVTM and CDR2 ANQGSEA. This CDR3 region has 14 residues. V was shortened by 3 bases and J by 4 bases, with 13 bases between the two germline ends. The CDR3 loop is CSVESGGPYNEQFF. Written as DNA, the CDR3 is TGCAGCGTTGAGTCCGGCGGGCCTTACAATGAGCAGTTCTTC.

The rearrangement links TRBV25-1 to TRBJ2-6; D is unclear. CDR1 and CDR2 from the germline V gene are MGHDK and SYGVNS. The CDR3 spans 16 residues. V lost 5 bases, J lost 1 base, and 12 bases lay in between. The CDR3 here is CASSPSEFSGANVLTF. The CDR3 DNA is TGTGCCAGCAGTCCATCCGAGTTTTCTGGGGCCAACGTCCTGACTTTC.

The V and J genes are TRBV2 and TRBJ2-7; no clear D gene. From germline, CDR1 is SNHLY and CDR2 FYNNEI. With 7 bases removed from V and 3 bases from J, the gap between germline ends came to 28 bases. CDR3 length: 18 amino acids. For the CDR3, the DNA is TGTGCCAGCACCGCATCCGAGGCAGGAGATCACCGAGGCTACGAGCAGTACTTC. Its protein product is CASTASEAGDHRGYEQYF.

This sequence joins TRBV29-1 and TRBJ2-5; D unclear. V lost 3 bases and J lost 0, with 8 bases in between. The CDR3 extends over 13 amino acids. Per germline, CDR1 SQVTM and CDR2 ANQGSEA. The DNA of the CDR3 is TGCAGCGTTGAGAGGTCGTACCAAGAGACCCAGTACTTC. As protein: CSVERSYQETQYF.

This clonotype was seen just once. The chain couples TRBV18 to TRBJ1-5; 10 nucleotides align to TRBD1. The CDR3 is 15 residues long. Unmatched junction bases numbered 1, after V lost 2 bases and J lost 3 bases. The V gene's germline CDR1 is KGHSH and CDR2 LQKENI. The CDR3 spells CASSPGTGDNQPQHF. In DNA, the CDR3 is TGTGCCAGCTCACCAGGGACAGGGGACAATCAGCCCCAGCATTTT.

The chain uses TRBV7-2 and TRBJ1-1, with D possibly being TRBD1 (5 bases). V was cut by 5 bases and J by 4 bases, with 23 bases left in between. CDR3 length equals 17 residues. Germline CDR1 and CDR2: SGHTA and FQGNSA. This chain's CDR3 is CASSRPARGRVGTEAFF. The CDR3 DNA is TGTGCCAGCAGCCGCCCGGCTAGGGGCAGGGTGGGCACTGAAGCTTTCTTT.

This clonotype was observed a single time. The V and J genes are TRBV6-2 or TRBV6-3 and TRBJ1-2, with 9 bases fitting TRBD1. V shed 2 bases and J 7 bases; nucleotides not matched to a gene: 5. Per the germline V gene, CDR1 is MNHEY and CDR2 is SVGEGT. This CDR3 comprises 14 residues. The CDR3 region has the DNA TGTGCCAGCAGTTACGCACAGGGGGCAGTTGGCTACACCTTC. Its protein is CASSYAQGAVGYTF.

V gene TRBV4-1 combines with J gene TRBJ2-7; TRBD2 matches 10 bases. Germline V gives CDR1 MGHRA, CDR2 YSYEKL. This CDR3 is built from 16 residues. The ends lost 1 base at V and 0 bases at J; junction bases unmatched: 3. The DNA of the CDR3 is TGCGCCAGCAGCCAAGTCGCTAGCGGGGGCTCCTACGAGCAGTACTTC. Translated, it gives CASSQVASGGSYEQYF.

J is TRBJ1-4 and V is TRBV20-1; the match to TRBD1 covers 8 bases. The trim removed 6 bases at V and 4 bases at J, leaving 13 bases unmatched. Germline CDR1 DFQATT, CDR2 SNEGSKA (reference sequence). The CDR3 contains 16 residues. The CDR3 spells CSARAGTGGINEKLFF. CDR3 sequence (DNA): TGCAGTGCGCGAGCCGGGACAGGAGGGATTAATGAAAAACTGTTTTTT.